These T cell receptor beta chains were read from a single sample in a study of CD8 T cells in Susac syndrome. TCRdb fed the immunoSEQ multiplex PCR reads into MiXCR, producing one record per CDR3 protein. The sample yields around 150,000 distinct CDR3 sequences, 90% to 95% seen once. The material sequenced was CD4+ T cells from PBMCs. The receptor source for this set is a human donor in good health. Each CDR3 is given with its conserved first and last residue. The D gene is left open where the match is weak. Expanded clones get a size class; other rows say once, few or many, or leave the size out.

>TRBV29-1|TRBJ2-5|NA|once
CSATPGSQETQYF
TGCAGCGCCACCCCCGGGTCCCAAGAGACCCAGTACTTC
>TRBV29-1|TRBJ2-1|TRBD1|once
CSVAQGAQEQFF
TGCAGCGTTGCTCAGGGGGCACAGGAGCAGTTCTTC
>TRBV7-2|TRBJ1-2|NA|NA
CASSPYQTPNYGYTF
TGTGCCAGCAGCCCGTACCAGACACCTAACTATGGCTACACCTTC
>TRBV7-2|TRBJ1-5|NA|NA
CASSTTATVGWHF
TGTGCCAGCAGCACAACAGCGACCGTCGGGTGGCATTTT
>TRBV20-1|TRBJ1-5|NA|NA
CSARKRGNQPQHF
TGCAGTGCTAGGAAGAGGGGCAATCAGCCCCAGCATTTT
>TRBV2|TRBJ2-1|NA|NA
CASTERRNEQFF
TGTGCCAGCACCGAGAGGCGGAATGAGCAGTTCTTC
>TRBV23-1|TRBJ1-4|NA|NA
CASSQLKGLGEKLFF
TGCGCCAGCAGTCAATTAAAGGGGTTGGGGGAAAAACTGTTTTTT
>TRBV3-1|TRBJ1-2|NA|NA
CASSPLPRALYGYTF
TGTGCCAGCAGCCCCCTGCCCCGGGCGCTCTATGGCTACACCTTC
>TRBV7-6|TRBJ2-5|NA|NA
CASSLTSGSETQYF
TGTGCCAGCAGCTTAACGTCTGGGTCGGAGACCCAGTACTTC
>TRBV5-4|TRBJ2-5|NA|NA
CASSQKRGETQYF
TGTGCCAGCAGCCAGAAAAGGGGAGAGACCCAGTACTTC
>TRBV7-2|TRBJ2-3|TRBD2|NA
CASSFGQAGVADTQYF
TGTGCCAGCAGCTTCGGGCAAGCGGGGGTGGCAGATACGCAGTATTTT
>TRBV4-2|TRBJ2-5|TRBD1|NA
CASSQPGQGAETQYF
TGTGCCAGCAGCCAACCCGGACAGGGCGCAGAGACCCAGTACTTC
>TRBV5-1|TRBJ2-3|NA|NA
CASSLKGEDTQYF
TGCGCCAGCAGCTTAAAAGGGGAAGATACGCAGTATTTT
>TRBV29-1|TRBJ2-5|NA|once
CSVRRGGVQETQYF
TGCAGCGTCCGCAGGGGGGGTGTGCAAGAGACCCAGTACTTC
>TRBV20-1|TRBJ1-4|NA|NA
CSAGLDSTTNEKLFF
TGCAGTGCAGGCCTTGACAGTACAACTAATGAAAAACTGTTTTTT
>TRBV29-1|TRBJ2-7|NA|NA
CSVEDTTDYEQYF
TGCAGCGTTGAAGATACGACAGACTACGAGCAGTACTTC